These 20 T cell receptor beta chains originate from one sample sequenced in a study of radiotherapy plus CTLA-4 blockade in lung cancer. The method was immunoSEQ multiplex PCR; TCRdb's version includes in-frame clones alone and lacks a portion of them. The sample contains approximately 34,000 clones, 60% to 75% of which appear only once. Sample: peripheral blood, taken from a patient treated with radiotherapy plus ipilimumab. The receptors shown here come from a human donor with non-small cell lung cancer who had stable disease on radiotherapy plus ipilimumab.

J is TRBJ2-4 and V is TRBV7-9, with D unresolved. Trimming removed 7 bases from V and 1 base from J, with 14 bases in between. The CDR3 is made up of 15 amino acids. Per the germline V gene, CDR1 is SEHNR and CDR2 is FQNEAQ (reference sequence). In DNA, the CDR3 is TGTGCCAGCACCCTAGGGATTCTTGCCAAAAACATTCAGTACTTC. Protein sequence: CASTLGILAKNIQYF.

The chain carries TRBV6-4 and TRBJ2-3, with D unclear. The V end lost 3 bases, the J end lost 2 bases, and 9 bases lay between the germline ends. Germline CDR1 reads MRHNA; CDR2 reads SNTAGT. There are 14 residues in the CDR3. The CDR3: CASSEGFNTDTQYF. DNA for the CDR3: TGTGCCAGCAGTGAGGGCTTCAACACAGATACGCAGTATTTT.

V and J are TRBV10-3 and TRBJ1-1; D is undetermined. The CDR3 is 13 amino acids. CDR1 is ENHRY and CDR2 is SYGVKD in the germline V gene. V was clipped by 2 bases and J by 4 bases, with 8 bases between them. The CDR3 spells CAISEGSGTEAFF. The CDR3 DNA reads as TGTGCCATCAGTGAGGGTTCGGGCACTGAAGCTTTCTTT.

This chain links TRBV2 with TRBJ2-1; 14 bases are shared with TRBD2. This CDR3 region has 19 residues. Germline CDR1 reads SNHLY; CDR2 reads FYNNEI. V shed 6 bases, J shed 7 bases, and the junction held 17 bases outside the gene matches. This CDR3 reads CASSYRPGLAGDGSNEQFF. The CDR3 nucleotides read TGTGCCAGCAGCTACCGACCGGGACTAGCGGGAGACGGGTCAAATGAGCAGTTCTTC.

This chain uses TRBV30 with TRBJ2-7; no firm D call. This CDR3 spans 13 amino acids. Per germline, CDR1 GTSNPN and CDR2 SVGIG (reference sequence). V lost 0 bases and J 3 bases, leaving 9 bases between the germline ends. CDR3 amino acids: CAWSVTSYYEQYF. CDR3 nucleotides: TGTGCCTGGAGTGTTACAAGCTACTACGAGCAGTACTTC.

This chain connects TRBV5-1 to TRBJ2-1; 9 bases align to TRBD2. The CDR3 spans 17 residues. The ends lost 4 bases at V and 8 bases at J; junction bases unmatched: 16. Germline-derived CDR1 and CDR2 are SGHRS and YFSETQ. The CDR3 is CASSGRGSGGKRDEQFF. In nucleotides, the CDR3 is TGCGCCAGCAGCGGCCGGGGTAGCGGGGGAAAAAGGGATGAGCAGTTCTTC.

V gene TRBV11-2 combines with J gene TRBJ1-2; TRBD1 aligns across 10 bases. The germline CDR1 and CDR2 sequences are SGHAT and FQNNGV. V shed 3 bases, J shed 5 bases, and the junction held 6 bases outside the gene matches. The CDR3 runs 15 residues. This CDR3 reads CASSLGQGTLYGYTF. DNA of the CDR3: TGTGCCAGCAGCTTGGGACAGGGGACGCTATATGGCTACACCTTC.

The CDR3 bases are TGTGCCGGAGTCGCAGTATCCTACGAGCAGTACTTC. Translating it yields CAGVAVSYEQYF. The chain employs TRBV19 and TRBJ2-7; D not certain. Between the trimmed V and J ends, which lost 11 bases and 1 base, there was a span of 12 bases. The CDR3 covers 12 residues. Germline assignment: CDR1 LNHDA and CDR2 SQIVND (reference sequence). The complete variable domain, with remaining parts taken from reference TRBV19 and TRBJ2-7, reads DGGITQSPKYLFRKEGQNVTLSCEQNLNHDAMYWYRQDPGQGLRLIYYSQIVNDFQKGDIAEGYSVSREKKESFPLTVTSAQKNPTAFYLCAGVAVSYEQYFGPGTRLTVT.

The table lists this clone with a few counts. The chain recombines TRBV5-1 with TRBJ2-1; 10 bases map to TRBD1. J gave up 0 bases and V 3 bases, and 0 bases lay outside the gene matches. CDR1 and CDR2 from the germline V gene are SGHRS and YFSETQ. This CDR3 contains 15 residues. CDR3: CASSWTGGSYNEQFF. DNA for the CDR3: TGCGCCAGCAGCTGGACAGGGGGCTCCTACAATGAGCAGTTCTTC. Full variable domain (rest looked up from reference TRBV5-1 and TRBJ2-1): KAGVTQTPRYLIKTRGQQVTLSCSPISGHRSVSWYQQTPGQGLQFLFEYFSETQRNKGNFPGRFSGRQFSNSRSEMNVSTLELGDSALYLCASSWTGGSYNEQFFGPGTRLTVL.

CDR3 amino acids: CASSAGGGYNEQFF. The CDR3 DNA sequence: TGTGCCAGCAGCGCCGGAGGGGGGTACAATGAGCAGTTCTTC. The chain has TRBV9 and TRBJ2-1; either TRBD1 or TRBD2 may fit D (6 bases each). Trimming pared 3 bases from V and 4 bases from J, leaving 11 bases between. Germline CDR1 reads SGDLS; CDR2 reads YYNGEE. The CDR3 covers 14 residues. Drawing the rest from reference TRBV9 and TRBJ2-1, the complete variable domain is DSGVTQTPKHLITATGQRVTLRCSPRSGDLSVYWYQQSLDQGLQFLIQYYNGEERAKGNILERFSAQQFPDLHSELNLSSLELGDSALYFCASSAGGGYNEQFFGPGTRLTVL.

This chain connects TRBV4-2 to TRBJ1-5, with 7 bases fitting TRBD1. CDR1 is LGHNA and CDR2 is YNFKEQ in the germline V gene. V was pared by 5 bases and J by 1 base, with 5 bases of the junction left unmatched. This CDR3 has 15 residues. The CDR3 coding sequence is TGTGCCAGCAGCATCCTACAGGGGAGCAATCAGCCCCAGCATTTT. Its protein product is CASSILQGSNQPQHF.

The table lists this clone with a few counts. V and J are TRBV5-1 and TRBJ2-1; TRBD2 matches at 9 bases. This CDR3 has 16 residues. Unmatched junction bases numbered 8, after V lost 4 bases and J lost 3 bases. The germline CDR1 and CDR2 sequences are SGHRS and YFSETQ. The CDR3 loop is CASSAGTSNIYNEQFF. In DNA, the CDR3 is TGCGCCAGCAGCGCCGGGACTAGCAATATCTACAATGAGCAGTTCTTC.

The gene calls are TRBV7-9 and TRBJ2-2, with 11 bases that match TRBD2. This CDR3 has 16 amino acids. The V gene's germline CDR1 is SEHNR and CDR2 FQNEAQ (reference sequence). The V gene end was trimmed by 5 bases and the J gene end by 6 bases; junction bases not matched to a gene: 8. CDR3 DNA sequence: TGTGCCAGCAGCCCGAGGCTAGCGGGAGGTTCCGGGGAGCTGTTTTTT. Translating gives CASSPRLAGGSGELFF.

The sample holds one count of this clone. The chain carries TRBV18 and TRBJ1-2; D possibly corresponds to TRBD1 (5 bases). Germline V lookup: CDR1 KGHSH, CDR2 LQKENI. CDR3 length equals 18 residues. V shed 1 base and J shed 1 base, with 19 bases lying between them. CDR3 DNA sequence: TGTGCCAGCTCACCACGGCAGGGTGCGGTAATGAATAACTATGGCTACACCTTC. It is translated as CASSPRQGAVMNNYGYTF.

The chain couples TRBV14 to TRBJ2-7; 7 nucleotides agree with TRBD2. Trimming at V came to 4 bases and at J to 3 bases, leaving 6 bases not matched to a gene. CDR1 is SGHDN and CDR2 is FVKESK in the germline V gene. CDR3 length: 14 residues. CDR3 loop: CASSPGPGGYEQYF. CDR3 in DNA: TGTGCCAGCAGCCCGGGACCGGGGGGCTACGAGCAGTACTTC. The full variable domain, in which reference TRBV14 and TRBJ2-7 provide the parts outside the CDR3, is EAGVTQFPSHSVIEKGQTVTLRCDPISGHDNLYWYRRVMGKEIKFLLHFVKESKQDESGMPNNRFLAERTGGTYSTLKVQPAELEDSGVYFCASSPGPGGYEQYFGPGTRLTVT.

In its sample, this clone was seen a few times. V is TRBV19 and J is TRBJ2-7; D is unresolved. This CDR3 has 13 amino acids. The ends were cut back, 11 bases at V and 2 bases at J, with 16 bases in the middle. CDR1 is LNHDA and CDR2 is SQIVND in the germline V gene (reference sequence). CDR3: CALYAAVTYEQYF. The CDR3 DNA follows: TGTGCCTTGTACGCGGCAGTCACCTACGAGCAGTACTTC.

The V call is TRBV6-1, the J call TRBJ2-7; 7 positions agree with TRBD1. The germline V gene has CDR1 MNHNS and CDR2 SASEGT. V was clipped by 6 bases and J by 2 bases; unmatched bases: 4. CDR3 length: 13 amino acids. Here the CDR3 reads CASSGQVTYEQYF. The CDR3, as DNA: TGTGCCAGCAGCGGACAGGTTACCTACGAGCAGTACTTC.

This clone appeared once. J is TRBJ2-3 and V is TRBV4-1; D gene uncertain. The CDR3 is 12 amino acids. The V end lost 0 bases, the J end lost 11 bases, and 9 bases lay between the germline ends. Germline loops: CDR1 MGHRA, CDR2 YSYEKL. CDR3 sequence: CASSQDRFGQYF. CDR3 nucleotide sequence: TGCGCCAGCAGCCAAGATAGATTCGGGCAGTATTTT.

V gene TRBV15 combines with J gene TRBJ2-7; 12 bases line up with TRBD1. V gave up 2 bases and J gave up 6 bases; unmatched junction bases: 17. The CDR3 extends over 19 amino acids. Germline V gene lookup returns CDR1 LNHNV and CDR2 YYDKDF (reference sequence). For the CDR3, the DNA is TGTGCCACCAGCAGAAAGGGTATCACCGCCGGGACAGGGGGCACCGAGCAGTACTTC. This codes for CATSRKGITAGTGGTEQYF.

This sequence joins TRBV6-5 and TRBJ2-7; the match to TRBD1 covers 8 bases. CDR1 and CDR2 from the germline V gene are MNHEY and SVGAGI. V was pared by 2 bases and J by 5 bases, with 11 bases of the junction left unmatched. The CDR3 has 16 residues. This CDR3 reads CASSYLGSGGQNEQYF. In nucleotides, the CDR3 is TGTGCCAGCAGTTACCTAGGCTCAGGGGGCCAAAACGAGCAGTACTTC.